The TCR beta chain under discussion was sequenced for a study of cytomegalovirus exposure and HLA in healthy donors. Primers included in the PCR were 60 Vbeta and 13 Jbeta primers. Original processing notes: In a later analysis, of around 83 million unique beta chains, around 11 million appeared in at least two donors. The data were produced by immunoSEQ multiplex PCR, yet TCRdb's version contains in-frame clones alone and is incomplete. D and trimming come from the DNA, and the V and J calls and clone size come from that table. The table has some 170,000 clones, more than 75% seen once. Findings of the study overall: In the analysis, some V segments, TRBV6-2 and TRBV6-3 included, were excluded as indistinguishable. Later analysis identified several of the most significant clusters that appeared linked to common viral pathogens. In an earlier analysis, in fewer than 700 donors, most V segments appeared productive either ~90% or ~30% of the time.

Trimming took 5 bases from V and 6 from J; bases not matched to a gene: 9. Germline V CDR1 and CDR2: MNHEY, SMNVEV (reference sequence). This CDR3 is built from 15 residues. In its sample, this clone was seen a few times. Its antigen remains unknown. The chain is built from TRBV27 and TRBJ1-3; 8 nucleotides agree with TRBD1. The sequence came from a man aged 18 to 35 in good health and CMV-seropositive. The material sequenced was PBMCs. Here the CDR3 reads CASSLTGALKNTIYF. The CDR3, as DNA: TGTGCCAGCAGTCTGACAGGGGCCCTCAAAAACACCATATATTTT.